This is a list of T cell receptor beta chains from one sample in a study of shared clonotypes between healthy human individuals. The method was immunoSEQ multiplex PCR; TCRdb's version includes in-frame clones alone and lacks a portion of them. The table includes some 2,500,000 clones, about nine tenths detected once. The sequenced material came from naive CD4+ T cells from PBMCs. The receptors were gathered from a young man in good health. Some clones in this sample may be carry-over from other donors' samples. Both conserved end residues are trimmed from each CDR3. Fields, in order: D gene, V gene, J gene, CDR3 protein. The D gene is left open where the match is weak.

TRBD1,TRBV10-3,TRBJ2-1,AISEGQGSYNEQF
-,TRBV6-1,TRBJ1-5,ASTPQGGVPQH
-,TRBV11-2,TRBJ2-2,ASSPGEPTGELF
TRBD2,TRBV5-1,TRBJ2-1,ASSLEASGKASNEQF
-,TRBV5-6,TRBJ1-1,ASSLYRGNTEAF
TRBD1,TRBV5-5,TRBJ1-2,ASSLVALTGGGYGYT
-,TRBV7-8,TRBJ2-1,ASSHTPYGADEQF
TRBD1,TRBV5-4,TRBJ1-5,ASSIGQGENQPQH
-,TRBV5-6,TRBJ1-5,ASSLGGGQPQH
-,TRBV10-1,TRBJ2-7,ASSDGGSGGHEQY
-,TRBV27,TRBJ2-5,ASSLWGIEAETQY
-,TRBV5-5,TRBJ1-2,ASSLERRTNYGYT
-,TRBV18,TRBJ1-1,ASSPTPKDTEAF
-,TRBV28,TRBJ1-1,ASSPPRGRLNTEAF
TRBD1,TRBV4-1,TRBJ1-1,ASSHPTGTGVSEAF
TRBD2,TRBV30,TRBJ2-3,AWSGGTSGELTDTQY
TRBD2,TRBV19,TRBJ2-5,ASRLAGGQETQY
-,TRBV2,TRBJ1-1,ASSAYTEAF
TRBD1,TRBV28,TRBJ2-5,ASSPQGARRTQY
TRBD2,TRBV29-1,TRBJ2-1,SVEPGLADSYNEQF
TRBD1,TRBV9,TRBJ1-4,ASSTQTGGVEKLF
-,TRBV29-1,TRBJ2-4,SVEGNRDIQY
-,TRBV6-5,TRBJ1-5,ASTQHGGLTQPQH
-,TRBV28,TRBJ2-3,ASSVFGDTQY
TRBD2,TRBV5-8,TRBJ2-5,ASSAGTSGLTYQETQY
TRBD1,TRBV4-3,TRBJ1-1,ASSHGTGGTEAF
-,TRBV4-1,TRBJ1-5,ASSHDGYQPQH
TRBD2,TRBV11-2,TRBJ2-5,ASSWLSSGSSPQY
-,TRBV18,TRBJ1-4,ASSPQPGDNEKLF
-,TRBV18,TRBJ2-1,ASSPRVAGSYNEQF
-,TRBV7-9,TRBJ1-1,ASSYRQMNTEAF
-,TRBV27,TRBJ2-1,ASSFDQLYNEQF
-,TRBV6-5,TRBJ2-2,ASESRLGNTGELF
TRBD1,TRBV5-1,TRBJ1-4,ASSLTGVEKLF